Shown below are 7 T cell receptor beta chains from a single sample sequenced in a study of blood T cell repertoires in COVID-19. Libraries were prepared by immunoSEQ multiplex PCR; TCRdb keeps only in-frame clonotypes and omits some of them. The table has about 67,000 clones, 87% seen once. The sequencing input was peripheral blood. The receptors stem from a middle-aged man with active COVID-19.

This clone was found once. The rearrangement joins TRBV10-3 to TRBJ2-7, with TRBD1 matching 7 bases. Germline V CDR1 and CDR2: ENHRY, SYGVKD. This CDR3 region has 16 residues. Losses at the gene ends were 6 bases for V and 0 bases for J; bases not matched to a gene: 11. In DNA, the CDR3 is TGTGCCATCAGGGGGGATACAGGGGAAAACTCCTACGAGCAGTACTTC. Translated, it gives CAIRGDTGENSYEQYF.

V is TRBV6-5 and J is TRBJ1-2; 7 bases fit TRBD1. This CDR3 has 15 amino acids. The V gene end was trimmed by 2 bases and the J gene end by 8 bases; junction bases not matched to a gene: 11. The germline V gene encodes CDR1 MNHEY and CDR2 SVGAGI. CDR3 DNA: TGTGCCAGCAGTTACGAGGGCAGGGGGAACAGAGGCTACACCTTC. Its translation: CASSYEGRGNRGYTF.

V is TRBV7-9 and J is TRBJ1-1; maybe TRBD1 (5 bases). Germline V lookup: CDR1 SEHNR, CDR2 FQNEAQ (reference sequence). The CDR3 spans 16 residues. V was clipped by 5 bases and J by 5 bases, with 21 bases between them. In nucleotides, the CDR3 is TGTGCCAGCAGCCCAACCGGCGGAAGGGGCTGGACTGAAGCTTTCTTT. Translating gives CASSPTGGRGWTEAFF. Full variable domain (outside the CDR3, taken from reference TRBV7-9 and TRBJ1-1): DTGVSQNPRHKITKRGQNVTFRCDPISEHNRLYWYRQTLGQGPEFLTYFQNEAQLEKSRLLSDRFSAERPKGSFSTLEIQRTEQGDSAMYLCASSPTGGRGWTEAFFGQGTRLTVV.

The chain carries TRBV27 and TRBJ2-7; 8 nucleotides align to TRBD1. Germline V gives CDR1 MNHEY, CDR2 SMNVEV (reference sequence). V was clipped by 5 bases and J by 6 bases; unmatched bases: 12. There are 15 residues in the CDR3. CDR3 coding DNA: TGTGCCAGCAGTAGCCAGGGACAGGTTGGGGTCGAGCAGTACTTC. It codes for CASSSQGQVGVEQYF.

J is TRBJ1-5 and V is TRBV28; 10 bases agree with TRBD1. This CDR3 has 15 amino acids. Germline V gene data show CDR1 as MDHEN and CDR2 as SYDVKM. V trimming: 2 bases; J trimming: 5 bases; junction bases outside the gene matches: 3. DNA for the CDR3: TGTGCCAGCAGTTTAGAGGGACAGGGGTATCAGCCCCAGCATTTT. Protein sequence: CASSLEGQGYQPQHF. The entire variable domain, with the rest obtained from reference TRBV28 and TRBJ1-5, is as follows: DVKVTQSSRYLVKRTGEKVFLECVQDMDHENMFWYRQDPGLGLRLIYFSYDVKMKEKGDIPEGYSVSREKKERFSLILESASTNQTSMYLCASSLEGQGYQPQHFGDGTRLSIL.

This clone was detected only a few times. V is TRBV9 and J is TRBJ2-2; TRBD2 might be the D (6 bases). With 3 bases removed from V and 6 bases from J, the gap between germline ends came to 9 bases. The CDR3 extends over 13 amino acids. Per germline, CDR1 SGDLS and CDR2 YYNGEE. The CDR3 DNA is TGTGCCAGCAGCGCCAGGGAGGCCGGGGAGCTGTTTTTT. It specifies CASSAREAGELFF. Complete variable domain (other parts from reference TRBV9 and TRBJ2-2): DSGVTQTPKHLITATGQRVTLRCSPRSGDLSVYWYQQSLDQGLQFLIQYYNGEERAKGNILERFSAQQFPDLHSELNLSSLELGDSALYFCASSAREAGELFFGEGSRLTVL.

This clone has just a few counts. The V gene is TRBV5-8, the J gene TRBJ2-5; tentative D call: TRBD1 (5 bases). Trimming took 2 bases from V and 4 from J, leaving 12 bases between them. Per the germline V gene, CDR1 is SGHTS and CDR2 is YDEGEE. There are 14 residues in the CDR3. The DNA for the CDR3 is TGTGCCAGCAGCTTTGGACACCTCGGAGAGACCCAGTACTTC. Translation: CASSFGHLGETQYF.